This T cell receptor (beta chain) was sequenced for a study of blood T cell repertoires in COVID-19. Study context: Samples came from the United States, Italy and Spain, spanning acute and convalescent COVID-19. PBMCs, B-cell-depleted T cells, or T cells provided the cDNA or gDNA that made up the material.

Authors' data handling: Counts of nucleated cells, estimated from reference gene primer amplification, were obtained. Profiled with immunoSEQ multiplex PCR; TCRdb holds only in-frame clones, not every one. Clonal size and the V and J genes are those of that table, whereas D and trimming came from the DNA. The data show under 300,000 clones, with around 90% seen just once and more than 6% held by the top ten. V gave up 7 bases and J gave up 3 bases, with 7 bases separating them. Germline values: CDR1 MNHEY, CDR2 SVGAGI. The CDR3 is 11 residues long. The specimen was peripheral blood. This sequence originates from a man aged 60 to 69 who had recovered from COVID-19. The gene calls are TRBV6-5 and TRBJ2-7; D gene uncertain. The CDR3 loop is CASTHFYEQYF. CDR3 DNA: TGTGCCAGCACACATTTCTACGAGCAGTACTTC.